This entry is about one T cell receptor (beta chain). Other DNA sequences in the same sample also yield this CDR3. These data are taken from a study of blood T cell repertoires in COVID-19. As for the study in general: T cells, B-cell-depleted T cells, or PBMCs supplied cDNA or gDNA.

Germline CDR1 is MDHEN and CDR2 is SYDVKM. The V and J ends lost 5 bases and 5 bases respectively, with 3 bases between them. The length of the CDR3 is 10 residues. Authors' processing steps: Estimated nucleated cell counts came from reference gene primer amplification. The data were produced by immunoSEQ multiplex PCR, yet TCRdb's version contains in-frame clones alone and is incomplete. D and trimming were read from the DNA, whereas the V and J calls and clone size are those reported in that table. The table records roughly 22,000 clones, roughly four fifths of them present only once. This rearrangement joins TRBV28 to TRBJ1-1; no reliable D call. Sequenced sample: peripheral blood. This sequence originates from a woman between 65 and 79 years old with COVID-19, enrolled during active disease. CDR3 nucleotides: TGTGCCAGCAGTCAAACTGAAGCTTTCTTT. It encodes CASSQTEAFF. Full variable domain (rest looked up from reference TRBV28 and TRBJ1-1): DVKVTQSSRYLVKRTGEKVFLECVQDMDHENMFWYRQDPGLGLRLIYFSYDVKMKEKGDIPEGYSVSREKKERFSLILESASTNQTSMYLCASSQTEAFFGQGTRLTVV.